This TCR beta chain was profiled in a study of tissue T cells after allogeneic stem cell transplantation (dated by TCRdb to between 2021 and 2024). Broadly, across the study: TCR beta repertoires were profiled across many tissues obtained from research autopsies of patients with and without GVHD, as well as in mouse models of GVHD. The human arm was a prospective observational study without blinding or randomization.

Comment on this clone: Its antigen has not been determined. The receptor originates from a mouse, and its gene names and germline sequences are accordingly murine. The CDR3 end lies 1 residue beyond the end of the read and is filled in from the germline J gene.

V has 0 bases trimmed and J has 0 bases trimmed; junction bases matching no gene number 4. Counted from cysteine to phenylalanine, this CDR3 has 16 amino acids. Sequencing covers 45 bases of the CDR3, shown here with the frame starting at base 1. CDR1 and CDR2 are read off the germline V gene as SGHLS and HYDKME. Study-wide findings and limitations: Within patients, how anatomically similar the tissues were was a key factor in shaping TCR repertoire composition, regardless of disease or transplant status. The patient cohort was small and varied clinically, and sampling depth was recognized as a limitation. In both patients and mice, T cells from blood and spleen picked up only a limited part of the TCR repertoire that was detected in tissues. The study did not establish which tissue TCRs were alloreactive or antigen-specific, and some clones may have been host cells that persisted. Only a few T cell clones appeared in more than one patient, yet motif-based clustering showed tissue-specific repertoire signatures that were shared between patients.

Library preparation employed the immunoSEQ multiplex PCR assay. Adaptive Biotechnologies performed the TCRbeta CDR3 sequencing at survey depth and reported CDR3 sequences, V/J genes, productive frequency and template counts. Amplification of TCR beta CDR3 regions started from genomic DNA instead of RNA. Processing in the source paper ran as follows. Pairwise repertoire overlap between tissues was quantified with Jensen-Shannon divergence, where 1 means complete divergence and 0 identical. Based on pairwise JSD values, tissues were grouped by single-linkage agglomerative hierarchical clustering, and the results were shown as dendrograms. GLIPH2 was run on all patient samples with simulation_depth 1000, kmer_min_depth 3 and cdr3_length_cutoff 8, and groups with more than two unique CDR3s were retained. In a standardized tissue-overlap score, Jaccard GLIPH-group overlap across patients was extrapolated to a standard repertoire size of 1000 clones. Associations of diversity with clinical or experimental variables used linear mixed-effect models with tissue fixed effects and individual random effects. In its TCRdb copy, this immuneACCESS table keeps in-frame sequences only and misses some clones. Where compared with another copy, unresolved V genes explain less than half of these, and the others have no known cause. The V and J calls and clone size are taken from that table; D and trimming were inferred from the DNA. This sample holds 48,000 or so clones; 73% were observed only once. The top ten clonotypes cover 0.7% of the sample.

The TCR comes from a pool of C57BL/6 mice in good health. Material: sorted cells pooled from one or two spleens. This sequence uses TRBV12-2 and TRBJ2-5; 8 nucleotides in the junction match TRBD2. The DNA read from the CDR3 is TGTGCCAGCTCTCTCGGGGGGGCCCTTAACCAAGACACCCAGTAC. Its protein is CASSLGGALNQDTQY. The complete CDR3 protein is CASSLGGALNQDTQYF.